These 26 T cell receptor beta chains were all obtained from the same sample, sequenced in a study of regulatory T cells in long-lasting Graves disease. The time point: persistent/refractory GD, antithyroid drugs over 5 years with positive TRAb. Generation of the TCR library employed RNA extracted from PBMCs. Relying on iRepertoire HTBI primers and Arm-PCR of CDR3 regions, the team built TCR beta libraries. TCRdb re-called the multiplex PCR reads with MiXCR, one entry per CDR3 protein. The data show around 450,000 distinct CDR3 sequences, around a fifth seen once. The sample in question was peripheral blood mononuclear cells (PBMCs), obtained when the disease was refractory, from a patient treated with antithyroid drugs. Every receptor here comes from a female donor with Graves disease.

The chain combines TRBV28 with TRBJ1-3; D is unclear. Germline V gene data show CDR1 as MDHEN and CDR2 as SYDVKM. This CDR3 is built from 13 residues. Between the trimmed V and J ends, which lost 4 bases and 2 bases, there was a span of 6 bases. The CDR3 loop reads CASSWDPGNTIYF. In nucleotides, the CDR3 is TGTGCCAGCAGTTGGGATCCTGGAAACACCATATATTTT.

This clonotype was recorded many times. The genes are TRBV12-3 or TRBV12-4 and TRBJ1-4; a possible D gene is TRBD1 (5 bases). The CDR3 spans 14 residues. Deletions cut 0 bases from V and 8 bases from J, with 10 bases between. The DNA of the CDR3 is TGTGCCAGCAGTTTAGCGGCGGGACTGGAAAAACTGTTTTTT. It is translated as CASSLAAGLEKLFF.

CDR3 protein: CASSPGQGAHYEQYF. In nucleotides, the CDR3 is TGTGCCAGCAGCCCCGGGCAAGGGGCCCACTACGAGCAGTACTTC. The V call is TRBV7-2, the J call TRBJ2-7, with D tentatively TRBD1 (5 bases). CDR1 is SGHTA, CDR2 FQGNSA, per germline. The V end lost 5 bases, the J end lost 3 bases, and 17 bases lay between the germline ends. CDR3 length: 15 residues. The full variable domain, its missing parts supplied by reference TRBV7-2 and TRBJ2-7, is GAGVSQSPSNKVTEKGKDVELRCDPISGHTALYWYRQSLGQGLEFLIYFQGNSAPDKSGLPSDRFSAERTGGSVSTLTIQRTQQEDSAVYLCASSPGQGAHYEQYFGPGTRLTVT.

The V gene is TRBV20-1, the J gene TRBJ1-6, with D possibly matching TRBD1 (6 bases). V dropped 3 bases and J dropped 11 bases, with 11 bases sitting between them. Germline-derived CDR1 and CDR2 are DFQATT and SNEGSKA (reference sequence). This CDR3 has 12 amino acids. CDR3 nucleotide sequence: TGCAGTGCTAGGGCCACAGGGCCACCCCTCCACTTT. It is translated as CSARATGPPLHF.

At least ten counts were recorded for this clonotype. The V gene is TRBV15, the J gene TRBJ1-5; 9 positions match TRBD1. V lost 0 bases and J lost 11; bases outside the gene matches: 8. The CDR3 spans 15 residues. Germline CDR1 and CDR2: LNHNV and YYDKDF (reference sequence). CDR3 coding DNA: TGTGCCACCAGCAGAGACGGACAGGGGACGGAGGCCCAGCATTTT. This gives the protein CATSRDGQGTEAQHF.

The genes are TRBV4-1 and TRBJ2-7; no clear D. Germline CDR1 MGHRA, CDR2 YSYEKL. V dropped 3 bases and J dropped 2 bases, with 8 bases sitting between them. This CDR3 comprises 13 residues. The CDR3 nucleotides are TGCGCCAGCAGCCAGGATAAGACCTACGAGCAGTACTTC. Translated: CASSQDKTYEQYF.

The J gene is TRBJ1-4, the V gene TRBV18, with D possibly TRBD1 on 6 matching bases. This CDR3 is 15 amino acids long. In germline, CDR1 is KGHSH, CDR2 LQKENI. V gave up 4 bases and J gave up 10 bases, with 19 bases separating them. The CDR3 spells CASSLQQGASVKLFF. CDR3 DNA: TGTGCCAGCTCACTTCAACAGGGCGCCAGTGTAAAACTGTTTTTT.

This clonotype was seen at least ten times. The chain uses TRBV29-1 and TRBJ1-2; 9 bases map to TRBD1. This CDR3 has 12 residues. With 3 bases clipped from V and 4 bases from J, the junction kept 0 bases outside the gene matches. Germline CDR1 reads SQVTM; CDR2 reads ANQGSEA. This CDR3 is CSVEGQGYGYTF. The CDR3 coding sequence is TGCAGCGTTGAGGGACAGGGCTATGGCTACACCTTC.

The chain combines TRBV6-5 with TRBJ2-7; TRBD1 or TRBD2 may be the D gene (7 bases each). V lost 4 bases and J 4 bases, leaving 17 bases between the germline ends. CDR1 and CDR2 from the germline V gene are MNHEY and SVGAGI. The CDR3 covers 15 residues. CDR3 region: CASSSGGEGAYEQYF. The CDR3 DNA reads TGTGCCAGCAGTTCCGGTGGGGAGGGGGCATACGAGCAGTACTTC.

The J gene is TRBJ2-7, the V gene TRBV27, with TRBD1 matching 10 bases. CDR3 length equals 15 residues. V gave up 2 bases and J gave up 5 bases; unmatched junction bases: 6. Germline CDR1 reads MNHEY; CDR2 reads SMNVEV (reference sequence). The CDR3 is CASSLGGTGVNEQYF. CDR3 DNA sequence: TGTGCCAGCAGTTTAGGCGGGACAGGGGTCAACGAGCAGTACTTC.

The rearrangement links TRBV19 to TRBJ2-2; D possibly corresponds to TRBD1 (5 bases). V was trimmed by 6 bases and J by 6 bases, leaving 14 bases between them. The CDR3 is 14 amino acids. Germline V gives CDR1 LNHDA, CDR2 SQIVND (reference sequence). This CDR3 reads CASSSGKGAGELFF. The CDR3 DNA sequence: TGTGCCAGTAGCTCAGGGAAAGGGGCCGGGGAGCTGTTTTTT.

There are many counts of this clonotype. The V call is TRBV28, the J call TRBJ1-4; no clear D. There are 15 residues in the CDR3. Germline CDR1 MDHEN, CDR2 SYDVKM. Trimming shortened V by 5 bases and J by 7 bases, and 17 bases separated the two germline ends. CDR3 DNA sequence: TGTGCCAGCAGTCTTAAGACCCTTAGCGGTGAAAAACTGTTTTTT. Its translation: CASSLKTLSGEKLFF.

This clonotype was seen many times. This chain joins TRBV28 and TRBJ1-4; D may be TRBD1 (6 bases). Deletions cut 8 bases from V and 4 bases from J, with 11 bases between. Germline V gives CDR1 MDHEN, CDR2 SYDVKM. The CDR3 runs 13 residues. The CDR3 protein is CASRGAVNEKLFF. As DNA, the CDR3 is TGTGCCAGCCGGGGGGCCGTTAATGAAAAACTGTTTTTT.

This clonotype was detected only a few times. The rearrangement joins TRBV5-1 to TRBJ2-7, with 9 bases that match TRBD2. Germline trimming cut 0 bases from V and 5 bases from J; bases unmatched to any gene: 9. Looked up from germline, CDR1 is SGHRS and CDR2 is YFSETQ. The CDR3 runs to 16 residues. Here the CDR3 reads CASSLGAGGGIDEQYF. The CDR3 DNA reads TGCGCCAGCAGCTTGGGGGCGGGAGGGGGCATCGACGAGCAGTACTTC.

This clonotype occurred many times. The V gene is TRBV29-1, the J gene TRBJ2-7, with TRBD2 identical over 11 bases. The CDR3 covers 14 residues. CDR1 and CDR2 from the germline V gene are SQVTM and ANQGSEA. V trimming: 4 bases; J trimming: 6 bases; junction bases outside the gene matches: 8. CDR3 DNA: TGCAGCGTTGCCTCTACTAGCGGGAGTGGCGAGCAGTACTTC. Residues: CSVASTSGSGEQYF.

Only a few counts were recorded for this clonotype. The V gene is TRBV7-9, the J gene TRBJ2-1; D unclear. Germline values: CDR1 SEHNR, CDR2 FQNEAQ (reference sequence). The CDR3 loop spans 14 amino acids. V lost 2 bases, J lost 15 bases, and 20 bases lay in between. For the CDR3, the DNA is TGTGCCAGCAGCTTAATCGAGTACGCAGGTGATGGGTTCTTC. Residues: CASSLIEYAGDGFF. The variable domain in full, completed from reference TRBV7-9 and TRBJ2-1, reads DTGVSQNPRHKITKRGQNVTFRCDPISEHNRLYWYRQTLGQGPEFLTYFQNEAQLEKSRLLSDRFSAERPKGSFSTLEIQRTEQGDSAMYLCASSLIEYAGDGFFGPGTRLTVL.

This clonotype has at least ten counts. The gene calls are TRBV12-3 or TRBV12-4 and TRBJ1-6, with TRBD1 as a possible D gene (6 bases). V lost 4 bases and J lost 7, with 11 bases in between. This CDR3 spans 14 amino acids. CDR3 coding DNA: TGTGCCAGCAGTTACAGGGCTTGGAATTCACCCCTCCACTTT. Protein: CASSYRAWNSPLHF.

This clonotype was recorded many times. This chain joins TRBV29-1 and TRBJ1-4; 8 bases map to TRBD1. The germline CDR1 and CDR2 sequences are SQVTM and ANQGSEA. The V and J ends lost 4 bases and 8 bases, in that order; junction bases with no gene match: 9. The CDR3 is 14 amino acids. In DNA form, the CDR3 reads TGCAGCGTTGTCCCCGGGACAGGAGACGAAAAACTGTTTTTT. Its protein product is CSVVPGTGDEKLFF. Looking up the rest from reference TRBV29-1 and TRBJ1-4 gives the full variable domain: SAVISQKPSRDICQRGTSLTIQCQVDSQVTMMFWYRQQPGQSLTLIATANQGSEATYESGFVIDKFPISRPNLTFSTLTVSNMSPEDSSIYLCSVVPGTGDEKLFFGSGTQLSVL.

In the case of this clonotype: This likely came from a read error, as a far larger clone is one base away. This chain's CDR3 is CASSLGSPPSPLHF. The DNA of the CDR3 is TGTGCCAGCAGCTTAGGATCCCCGCCTTCACCCCTCCACTTT. This chain joins TRBV7-2 and TRBJ1-6, with D unclear. The CDR3 totals 14 residues. Germline V gene data show CDR1 as SGHTA and CDR2 as FQGNSA. Trimming took 1 base from V and 9 from J, leaving 10 bases between them. Filled out from reference TRBV7-2 and TRBJ1-6, the complete variable domain reads GAGVSQSPSNKVTEKGKDVELRCDPISGHTALYWYRQSLGQGLEFLIYFQGNSAPDKSGLPSDRFSAERTGGSVSTLTIQRTQQEDSAVYLCASSLGSPPSPLHFGNGTRLTVT.

This clonotype occurred many times. This chain links TRBV12-3 or TRBV12-4 with TRBJ1-2, with D possibly TRBD1 on 5 matching bases. This CDR3 spans 14 amino acids. With 3 bases removed from V and 4 bases from J, the gap between germline ends came to 12 bases. The CDR3 sequence: CASSLTTDGYGYTF. Written as DNA, the CDR3 is TGTGCCAGCAGTTTGACGACAGACGGCTATGGCTACACCTTC.

The V gene is TRBV12-3 or TRBV12-4, the J gene TRBJ2-7; 7 nucleotides match TRBD2. The V and J ends lost 5 bases and 9 bases, in that order; junction bases with no gene match: 16. There are 15 residues in the CDR3. CDR3 amino acids: CASSPAGTGTGGQYF. The CDR3 DNA follows: TGTGCCAGCAGTCCTGCCGGGACCGGAACGGGAGGGCAGTACTTC.

This chain links TRBV5-5 with TRBJ1-3; possible D gene TRBD1, 5 bases. CDR3 length: 16 amino acids. CDR1 and CDR2 (germline): SGHKS, YYEKEE (reference sequence). Trimming stripped 0 bases from V and 0 bases from J, with 10 bases between. The chain's CDR3 is CASSLAWGNSGNTIYF. In nucleotides, the CDR3 is TGTGCCAGCAGCTTGGCCTGGGGGAACTCTGGAAACACCATATATTTT.

This clonotype was recorded at least ten times. The chain links TRBV24-1 to TRBJ1-2, with a tentative D call TRBD1 (5 bases). V was shortened by 3 bases and J by 7 bases, with 17 bases between the two germline ends. Germline CDR1 is KGHDR and CDR2 is SFDVKD. CDR3 length equals 15 residues. DNA for the CDR3: TGTGCCACCAGTGATGCCCGGGGCAGGGAGAGTGGCTACACCTTC. Residues: CATSDARGRESGYTF.

The rearrangement uses TRBV27 and TRBJ2-2; 9 nucleotides line up with TRBD2. V was clipped by 7 bases and J by 2 bases; unmatched bases: 11. Germline V gene data show CDR1 as MNHEY and CDR2 as SMNVEV (reference sequence). This CDR3 spans 17 amino acids. This CDR3 is CASKRPGLASNTGELFF. The CDR3 DNA reads as TGTGCCAGCAAAAGACCTGGACTAGCGAGTAACACCGGGGAGCTGTTTTTT.

J is TRBJ2-2 and V is TRBV6-2 or TRBV6-3; 13 bases agree with TRBD2. The CDR3 runs 14 residues. Germline V gene lookup returns CDR1 MNHEY and CDR2 SVGEGT. CDR3 amino acids: CTTRTSGSVGELFF. The CDR3 region has the DNA TGTACCACCCGGACTAGCGGGAGTGTCGGGGAGCTGTTTTTT.

This clonotype was seen many times. CDR3 DNA sequence: TGTGCCAGCCATTGGGACGGGACAGGGGATCATCAGCCCCAGCATTTT. As protein: CASHWDGTGDHQPQHF. The chain joins TRBV28 to TRBJ1-5; TRBD1 agrees at 10 bases. The CDR3 covers 16 residues. Germline V CDR1 and CDR2: MDHEN, SYDVKM. With 8 bases clipped from V and 5 bases from J, the junction kept 12 bases outside the gene matches.